The rows below give T cell receptor beta chains drawn from one sample of a study of blood T cell repertoires in COVID-19. TCRdb's copy holds only in-frame clones and misses some; the assay was immunoSEQ multiplex PCR. The sample has 100,000 to 150,000 clones, 80% to 95% seen once. Sequenced: peripheral blood. The receptors derive from a man over 45 with COVID-19, enrolled during active disease. Each CDR3 is given without its conserved first and last residue.

>TRBJ1-3|TRBV30
AWSVGAENTIY
>TRBJ1-5|TRBV18
ASSRDRAGPQH
>TRBJ1-6|TRBV19
ASSIGTGVGSPLH
>TRBJ2-7|TRBV28
ASSDELAGVREQY
>TRBJ2-2|TRBV19
ASTRSPDRANTGELF
>TRBJ1-2|TRBV2
ASSEGWGGGYT
>TRBJ2-2|TRBV6-2/TRBV6-3
ASSLLRNTGELF
>TRBJ1-2|TRBV28
ASTSGRGLGYT
>TRBJ2-1|TRBV6-5
ASSYGQGTNEQF
>TRBJ1-6|TRBV29-1
SVSVEKNSPLH
>TRBJ2-7|TRBV5-6
ASTTQGRREQY
>TRBJ2-1|TRBV5-1
ASSLLSGTSGNEQF
>TRBJ2-1|TRBV3-1/TRBV3-2
ASSQESRSSYNEQF
>TRBJ2-1|TRBV4-2
ASSQEKIAGGPYIEQF
>TRBJ1-3|TRBV19
ASIGGALGNTIY
>TRBJ1-1|TRBV6-5
ASSSPRGNTEAF
>TRBJ1-2|TRBV19
ASSGTVDGYT
>TRBJ1-3|TRBV9
ASSSQGLNSGNTIY
>TRBJ2-7|TRBV5-6
ASSFLAGGAYEQY
>TRBJ2-5|TRBV18
ASSPPSLKTQY
>TRBJ1-2|TRBV6-6
ASSNLQGSNYGYT
>TRBJ2-1|TRBV25-1
ASSDYAGAYNEQF
>TRBJ2-3|TRBV9
ASSVSGNTDTQY
>TRBJ2-3|TRBV7-9
ASSPPRGSTDTQY
>TRBJ2-3|TRBV7-3
ASSLDGTTDTQY